A selection of T cell receptor beta chains follows, all from one sample in a study of blood T cell repertoires in COVID-19. Sequencing was performed with immunoSEQ multiplex PCR; in TCRdb, only in-frame clones are kept and a portion is missing. There are around 230,000 clones in the sample; roughly 86% occur only once, and almost 4% lies in the top ten. Material for sequencing was PBMCs or T cells enriched from blood (not recorded which). These receptors originate from a woman aged 25-40 years with acute COVID-19. CDR3s include the opening cysteine and the closing phenylalanine or tryptophan. Each record gives: clone size, D gene, J gene, V gene, CDR3 DNA, CDR3 protein. A D gene is named only where the DNA matches it firmly. Clone sizes are given selectively: once, few, many, or a class where the clone is expanded.

abundance: .; d_gene: TRBD1; j_gene: TRBJ1-1; v_gene: TRBV19; CDR3nt: TGTGCCAGTAGTATCTGGCCAGGGGGAACTGAAGCTTTCTTT; CDR3aa: CASSIWPGGTEAFF
abundance: .; d_gene: TRBD1; j_gene: TRBJ1-3; v_gene: TRBV7-9; CDR3nt: TGTGCCAGCAGCCCTCGGGTCGACAGGGCTGGAAACACCATATATTTT; CDR3aa: CASSPRVDRAGNTIYF
abundance: .; d_gene: TRBD1; j_gene: TRBJ2-5; v_gene: TRBV9; CDR3nt: TGTGCCAGCAGCCCCTGGACAGGGGAAGAGACCCAGTACTTC; CDR3aa: CASSPWTGEETQYF
abundance: .; d_gene: .; j_gene: TRBJ1-2; v_gene: TRBV11-2; CDR3nt: TGTGCCAGCAGCTTTAGTCCGGGAGGCTATGGCTACACCTTC; CDR3aa: CASSFSPGGYGYTF
abundance: .; d_gene: .; j_gene: TRBJ2-7; v_gene: TRBV15; CDR3nt: TGTGCCACCAGCAGAGAGACACTACAGGACTACGAGCAGTACTTC; CDR3aa: CATSRETLQDYEQYF
abundance: .; d_gene: TRBD2; j_gene: TRBJ2-1; v_gene: TRBV2; CDR3nt: TGTGCCAGCAGTGACACCGGGACTAGCTCCAATGAGCAGTTCTTC; CDR3aa: CASSDTGTSSNEQFF
abundance: .; d_gene: .; j_gene: TRBJ2-2; v_gene: TRBV28; CDR3nt: TGTGCCAGCAGTTTCCTACCCGGGGAGCTGTTTTTT; CDR3aa: CASSFLPGELFF
abundance: .; d_gene: .; j_gene: TRBJ2-7; v_gene: TRBV6-6; CDR3nt: TGTGCCAGCAGTTACCAGTACGAGCAGTACTTC; CDR3aa: CASSYQYEQYF
abundance: .; d_gene: TRBD1; j_gene: TRBJ2-7; v_gene: TRBV6-6; CDR3nt: TGTGCCAGCAGCGGAATCCGACAGGGGGTCTACGAGCAGTACTTC; CDR3aa: CASSGIRQGVYEQYF
abundance: .; d_gene: TRBD1; j_gene: TRBJ2-1; v_gene: TRBV7-9; CDR3nt: TGTGCCAGCCCGCCCCGGGGACAGGGCGACAATGAGCAGTTCTTC; CDR3aa: CASPPRGQGDNEQFF
abundance: few; d_gene: TRBD1; j_gene: TRBJ2-1; v_gene: TRBV7-2; CDR3nt: TGTGCCAGCAGCTTGGATTACGGGACAGCTTACAATGAGCAGTTCTTC; CDR3aa: CASSLDYGTAYNEQFF
abundance: .; d_gene: .; j_gene: TRBJ1-2; v_gene: TRBV9; CDR3nt: TGTGCCAGCAGCGGGGGACAATTCTATGGCTACACCTTC; CDR3aa: CASSGGQFYGYTF
abundance: .; d_gene: TRBD1; j_gene: TRBJ1-6; v_gene: TRBV5-1; CDR3nt: TGCGCCAGCAGCTTGGAGGGACAGTCCTATAATTCACCCCTCCACTTT; CDR3aa: CASSLEGQSYNSPLHF
abundance: .; d_gene: TRBD2; j_gene: TRBJ2-3; v_gene: TRBV5-1; CDR3nt: TGCGCCAGCAGCTTCCTTGGACTAGCATCCCCTCGGGAGCAGTATTTT; CDR3aa: CASSFLGLASPREQYF
abundance: .; d_gene: TRBD1; j_gene: TRBJ2-3; v_gene: TRBV10-3; CDR3nt: TGTGCCATCAGACGGACAGGGAACACAGATACGCAGTATTTT; CDR3aa: CAIRRTGNTDTQYF
abundance: .; d_gene: .; j_gene: TRBJ1-5; v_gene: TRBV7-9; CDR3nt: TGTGCCAGCAGCTTAGGGGGGGGGCCCCAGCATTTT; CDR3aa: CASSLGGGPQHF
abundance: .; d_gene: .; j_gene: TRBJ1-2; v_gene: TRBV19; CDR3nt: TGTGCCAGCCACGGGGAGTTGGGGGGGCATAGTGGCTACACCTTC; CDR3aa: CASHGELGGHSGYTF
abundance: .; d_gene: TRBD1; j_gene: TRBJ1-1; v_gene: TRBV9; CDR3nt: TGTGCCAGCAGCGTAGCTGGGGCAGGGGGCGCGGGGAACACTGAAGCTTTCTTT; CDR3aa: CASSVAGAGGAGNTEAFF
abundance: .; d_gene: .; j_gene: TRBJ1-2; v_gene: TRBV12-3/TRBV12-4; CDR3nt: TGTGCCAGCAACCAGGCTCTTAGCTACACCTTC; CDR3aa: CASNQALSYTF
abundance: .; d_gene: .; j_gene: TRBJ1-1; v_gene: TRBV10-2; CDR3nt: TGCGCCAGCAGGCCGGGGGTCACTGAAGCTTTCTTT; CDR3aa: CASRPGVTEAFF
abundance: once; d_gene: TRBD1; j_gene: TRBJ1-5; v_gene: TRBV28; CDR3nt: TGTGCCAGCGGGGGCCGCCAGGGGGCGTCAGGTCAGCCCCAGCATTTT; CDR3aa: CASGGRQGASGQPQHF
abundance: .; d_gene: .; j_gene: TRBJ2-5; v_gene: TRBV6-5; CDR3nt: TGTGCCAGCAGTTTCACTAGCCCCATGGAGGAAGAGACCCAGTACTTC; CDR3aa: CASSFTSPMEEETQYF
abundance: once; d_gene: TRBD1; j_gene: TRBJ2-7; v_gene: TRBV7-7; CDR3nt: TGTGCCAGCAGCCCAAACCCGGGACAGCCCTACGAGCAGTACTTC; CDR3aa: CASSPNPGQPYEQYF
abundance: .; d_gene: .; j_gene: TRBJ1-2; v_gene: TRBV3-1/TRBV3-2; CDR3nt: TGTGCCAGCAGTTCAGGTTCCGGCTACACCTTC; CDR3aa: CASSSGSGYTF
abundance: .; d_gene: .; j_gene: TRBJ1-2; v_gene: TRBV7-9; CDR3nt: TGTGCCAGCAGCTTAGGAGGGCAGATGGTTGGCTACACCTTC; CDR3aa: CASSLGGQMVGYTF
abundance: .; d_gene: TRBD2; j_gene: TRBJ2-5; v_gene: TRBV5-8; CDR3nt: TGTGCCAGCAGCCGCTTCGGGACTAGCGTCCCGGGACAAGAGACCCAGTACTTC; CDR3aa: CASSRFGTSVPGQETQYF
abundance: .; d_gene: .; j_gene: TRBJ2-2; v_gene: TRBV4-3; CDR3nt: TGCGCCAGCAGCCAAACTATCGGGGAGCTGTTTTTT; CDR3aa: CASSQTIGELFF
abundance: .; d_gene: TRBD1; j_gene: TRBJ1-4; v_gene: TRBV5-5; CDR3nt: TGTGCCAGCAGCAAGCAAGGGACAGGGGGCGCGGGTGAAAAACTGTTTTTT; CDR3aa: CASSKQGTGGAGEKLFF
abundance: .; d_gene: TRBD1; j_gene: TRBJ1-5; v_gene: TRBV20-1; CDR3nt: TGCAGTGCTAGTGAAGCCGGGACAGGGGATCAGCCCCAGCATTTT; CDR3aa: CSASEAGTGDQPQHF
abundance: .; d_gene: TRBD1; j_gene: TRBJ1-1; v_gene: TRBV4-3; CDR3nt: TGCGCCAGCAGCCAAGATACGGGACAGTCCATGAACACTGAAGCTTTCTTT; CDR3aa: CASSQDTGQSMNTEAFF
abundance: .; d_gene: .; j_gene: TRBJ2-5; v_gene: TRBV6-2/TRBV6-3; CDR3nt: TGTGCCAGCAGTACCGGGACAAGGCAAGAGACCCAGTACTTC; CDR3aa: CASSTGTRQETQYF
abundance: .; d_gene: TRBD1; j_gene: TRBJ1-1; v_gene: TRBV12-3/TRBV12-4; CDR3nt: TGTGCCAGCAGCAGGGACAGGGACACTGAAGCTTTCTTT; CDR3aa: CASSRDRDTEAFF
abundance: .; d_gene: .; j_gene: TRBJ2-7; v_gene: TRBV4-3; CDR3nt: TGCGCCAGCAGCCAAGGTGAGGGCCGGTACGAGCAGTACTTC; CDR3aa: CASSQGEGRYEQYF
abundance: .; d_gene: .; j_gene: TRBJ1-2; v_gene: TRBV30; CDR3nt: TGTGCCTGGAGTCCCGGAGGGGATGGCTACACCTTC; CDR3aa: CAWSPGGDGYTF
abundance: once; d_gene: .; j_gene: TRBJ2-1; v_gene: TRBV10-1; CDR3nt: TGCGCCAGCAGTGAGTCTGGACTCAATGAGCAGTTCTTC; CDR3aa: CASSESGLNEQFF
abundance: .; d_gene: TRBD1; j_gene: TRBJ1-1; v_gene: TRBV10-3; CDR3nt: TGTGCCATCAGTGCAGGACAGGGGGTGATCGCTGAAGCTTTCTTT; CDR3aa: CAISAGQGVIAEAFF
abundance: .; d_gene: TRBD1; j_gene: TRBJ2-7; v_gene: TRBV6-6; CDR3nt: TGTGCCAGCAGTTCCCCCGGGACAGGGGCACACGAGCAGTACTTC; CDR3aa: CASSSPGTGAHEQYF